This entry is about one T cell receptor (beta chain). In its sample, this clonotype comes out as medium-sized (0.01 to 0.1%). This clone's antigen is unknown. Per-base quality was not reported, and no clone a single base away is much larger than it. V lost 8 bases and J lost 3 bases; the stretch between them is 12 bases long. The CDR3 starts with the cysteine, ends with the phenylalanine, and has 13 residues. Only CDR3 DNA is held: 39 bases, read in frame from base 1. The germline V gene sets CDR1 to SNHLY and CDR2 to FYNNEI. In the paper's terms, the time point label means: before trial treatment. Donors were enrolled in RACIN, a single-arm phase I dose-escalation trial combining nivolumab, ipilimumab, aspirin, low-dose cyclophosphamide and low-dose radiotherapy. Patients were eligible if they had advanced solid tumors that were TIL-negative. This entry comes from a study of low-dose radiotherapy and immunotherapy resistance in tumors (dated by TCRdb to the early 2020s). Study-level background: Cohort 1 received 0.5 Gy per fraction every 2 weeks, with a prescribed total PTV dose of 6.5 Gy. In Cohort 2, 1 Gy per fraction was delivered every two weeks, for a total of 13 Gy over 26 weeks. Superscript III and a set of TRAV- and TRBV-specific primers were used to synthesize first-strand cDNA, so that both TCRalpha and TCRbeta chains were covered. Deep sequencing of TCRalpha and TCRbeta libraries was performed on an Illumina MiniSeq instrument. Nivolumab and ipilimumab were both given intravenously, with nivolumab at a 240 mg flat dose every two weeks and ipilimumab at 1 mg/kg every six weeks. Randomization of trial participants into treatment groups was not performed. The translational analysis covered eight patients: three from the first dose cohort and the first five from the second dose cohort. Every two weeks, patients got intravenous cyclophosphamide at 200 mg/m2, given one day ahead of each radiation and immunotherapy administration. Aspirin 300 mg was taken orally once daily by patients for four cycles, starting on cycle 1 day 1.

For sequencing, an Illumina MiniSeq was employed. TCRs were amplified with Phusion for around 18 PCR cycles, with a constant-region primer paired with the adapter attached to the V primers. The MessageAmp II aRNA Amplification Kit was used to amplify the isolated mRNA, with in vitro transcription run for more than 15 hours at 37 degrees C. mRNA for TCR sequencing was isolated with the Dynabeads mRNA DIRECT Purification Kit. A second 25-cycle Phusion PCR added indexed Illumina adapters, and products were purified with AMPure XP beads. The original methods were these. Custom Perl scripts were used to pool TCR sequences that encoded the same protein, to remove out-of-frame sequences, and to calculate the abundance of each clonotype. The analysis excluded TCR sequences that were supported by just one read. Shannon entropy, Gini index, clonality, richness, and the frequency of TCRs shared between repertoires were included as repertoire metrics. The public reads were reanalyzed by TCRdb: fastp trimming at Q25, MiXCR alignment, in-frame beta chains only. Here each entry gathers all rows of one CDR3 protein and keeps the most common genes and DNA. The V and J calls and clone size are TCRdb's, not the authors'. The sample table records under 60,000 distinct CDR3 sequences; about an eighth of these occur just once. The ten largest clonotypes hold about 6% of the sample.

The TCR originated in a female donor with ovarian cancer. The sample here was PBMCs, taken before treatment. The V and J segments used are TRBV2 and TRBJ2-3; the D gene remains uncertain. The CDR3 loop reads CASRLTETDTQYF. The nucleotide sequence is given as TGTGCCAGCCGACTGACTGAGACAGATACGCAGTATTTT.